These 21 T cell receptor beta chains were sequenced from one sample in a study of yellow fever vaccine responses in identical twins. TCRdb itself ran the RT-PCR reads through MiXCR, one entry per CDR3 protein. The sample consists of fewer than 35,000 distinct CDR3 sequences, less than 70% of them appearing once. The sample was T cells from blood (PBMCs), unsorted or a sorted subset (not recorded which), taken before or after yellow fever vaccination (not recorded which). These receptors were taken from a woman aged 18-29 years who received the yellow fever vaccine.

V usage is TRBV28 and J usage is TRBJ1-5, with D unresolved. Germline V lookup: CDR1 MDHEN, CDR2 SYDVKM. Trimming left V 4 bases short and J 2 bases short, with 9 bases between. The CDR3 runs 14 residues. The CDR3 DNA sequence: TGTGCCAGCAGTTCCTATGAGGGCAATCAGCCCCAGCATTTT. It codes for CASSSYEGNQPQHF.

The chain is built from TRBV4-1 and TRBJ1-6; D might be TRBD1 (5 bases). Germline lookup yields CDR1 MGHRA and CDR2 YSYEKL. V shed 4 bases and J shed 7 bases, with 11 bases lying between them. This CDR3 region has 14 residues. The CDR3 here is CASSPTALNSPLHF. CDR3 bases: TGCGCCAGCAGCCCGACAGCTCTGAATTCACCCCTCCACTTT.

The gene calls are TRBV21-1 and TRBJ1-5; TRBD1 is the table's D call and was not checked against the DNA. TRBV21-1 is a recognized pseudogene. The CDR3 is 17 residues long. The CDR3 reads CASSRDRCFWGNQPQHF. The CDR3 region has the DNA TGTGCCAGCAGCCGGGACAGGTGCTTCTGGGGCAATCAGCCCCAGCATTTT.

CDR3 region: CASSQDMGSPYLYTDTQYF. The CDR3 region has the DNA TGTGCCAGCAGCCAAGACATGGGCAGCCCGTACCTATACACAGATACGCAGTATTTT. This chain links TRBV14 with TRBJ2-3; D is unclear. Trimming removed 0 bases at V and 2 bases at J, with 21 bases between. Germline values: CDR1 SGHDN, CDR2 FVKESK. This CDR3 comprises 19 residues.

The chain joins TRBV28 to TRBJ2-5; 7 bases line up with TRBD2. Germline trimming cut 5 bases from V and 2 bases from J; bases unmatched to any gene: 8. Germline V gives CDR1 MDHEN, CDR2 SYDVKM. The CDR3 is made up of 15 amino acids. DNA for the CDR3: TGTGCCAGCAGTCTCCGCGGGAGCGCGCAAGAGACCCAGTACTTC. This codes for CASSLRGSAQETQYF.

The rearrangement joins TRBV5-1 to TRBJ1-2; D is perhaps TRBD1 (5 bases). From germline, CDR1 is SGHRS and CDR2 YFSETQ. The V gene lost 0 bases and the J gene lost 4 bases, with 16 bases spanning the gap. The CDR3 is made up of 16 amino acids. The chain's CDR3 is CASSLAGGRESYGYTF. The CDR3 DNA sequence: TGCGCCAGCAGCTTGGCCGGCGGCAGGGAGAGCTATGGCTACACCTTC.

In DNA form, the CDR3 reads TGCGCCAGCAGCCAAGCGACTAGTGTGACAGATACGCAGTATTTT. This gives the protein CASSQATSVTDTQYF. The chain is built from TRBV4-1 and TRBJ2-3; a possible D gene is TRBD2 (6 bases). The V end lost 1 base, the J end lost 3 bases, and 11 bases lay between the germline ends. CDR1 MGHRA and CDR2 YSYEKL come from the germline V gene. The CDR3 has 15 residues.

This clonotype came up a few times. The V gene is TRBV12-5, the J gene TRBJ2-3; 8 positions match TRBD1. J lost 2 bases, V lost 5 bases, and 3 bases had no gene match. The germline V gene has CDR1 LGHNT and CDR2 FRNRAP. The CDR3 covers 14 residues. The CDR3 DNA reads as TGTGCTAGTGGTCGGGGACAGGACACAGATACGCAGTATTTT. The encoded protein is CASGRGQDTDTQYF.

The J gene is TRBJ1-2, the V gene TRBV5-6; D perhaps matches TRBD1 (5 bases). Per the germline V gene, CDR1 is SGHDT and CDR2 is YYEEEE. The CDR3 totals 14 residues. Trimming left V 1 base short and J 3 bases short, with 10 bases between. The CDR3 reads CASSLPGIDYGYTF. As DNA, the CDR3 is TGTGCCAGCAGCTTGCCAGGGATTGACTATGGCTACACCTTC.

The rearrangement links TRBV2 to TRBJ1-6; the match to TRBD1 covers 8 bases. The CDR3 consists of 13 residues. The V gene end was trimmed by 4 bases and the J gene end by 7 bases; junction bases not matched to a gene: 0. Germline V lookup: CDR1 SNHLY, CDR2 FYNNEI. CDR3 bases: TGTGCCAGCAGTGGGACAGGGAATTCACCCCTCCACTTT. Protein: CASSGTGNSPLHF.

The chain uses TRBV28 and TRBJ2-5; maybe TRBD1 (6 bases). Germline CDR1 MDHEN, CDR2 SYDVKM. The CDR3 runs 15 residues. Trimming took off 2 bases at V and 5 bases at J, with 15 bases between the two ends. The CDR3 DNA reads TGTGCCAGCAGTTTACCAAGCGGACAGCGGGAGACCCAGTACTTC. Amino acid sequence: CASSLPSGQRETQYF. The variable domain in full, with the rest retrieved from reference TRBV28 and TRBJ2-5, is DVKVTQSSRYLVKRTGEKVFLECVQDMDHENMFWYRQDPGLGLRLIYFSYDVKMKEKGDIPEGYSVSREKKERFSLILESASTNQTSMYLCASSLPSGQRETQYFGPGTRLLVL.

The chain uses TRBV2 and TRBJ1-2; D unclear. V lost 8 bases and J lost 0, with 22 bases in between. Germline assignment: CDR1 SNHLY and CDR2 FYNNEI. The CDR3 has 17 amino acids. CDR3: CASSPARDGSSNYGYTF. CDR3 DNA sequence: TGTGCCAGCTCTCCCGCCCGCGACGGCTCATCTAACTATGGCTACACCTTC.

The CDR3 protein is CASSFSSESGEQYF. The CDR3 DNA follows: TGTGCCAGCAGCTTCTCTAGCGAGAGTGGCGAGCAGTACTTC. The chain recombines TRBV11-3 with TRBJ2-7; TRBD2 is a possible D gene (6 bases). Looked up from germline, CDR1 is SGHNT and CDR2 is YENEEA. The CDR3 runs 14 residues. The V end was cut by 3 bases, the J end by 6 bases, with 15 bases between.

The chain uses TRBV7-2 and TRBJ1-1, with 7 bases aligning to TRBD1. Germline CDR1 is SGHTA and CDR2 is FQGNSA. Germline trimming cut 1 base from V and 0 bases from J; bases unmatched to any gene: 2. The CDR3 extends over 15 amino acids. The CDR3, as DNA: TGTGCCAGCAGCTTAGGGACAGGTTTGAACACTGAAGCTTTCTTT. It is translated as CASSLGTGLNTEAFF.

The V and J genes are TRBV28 and TRBJ2-1; 8 nucleotides line up with TRBD1. The J segment lost 7 bases and the V segment lost 1 base, leaving 6 bases of the junction unmatched. CDR3 length equals 15 residues. Per the germline V gene, CDR1 is MDHEN and CDR2 is SYDVKM. The CDR3 protein is CASSLFQGARNEQFF. The CDR3 DNA is TGTGCCAGCAGTTTATTTCAGGGGGCGCGAAATGAGCAGTTCTTC. Filled out from reference TRBV28 and TRBJ2-1, the complete variable domain reads DVKVTQSSRYLVKRTGEKVFLECVQDMDHENMFWYRQDPGLGLRLIYFSYDVKMKEKGDIPEGYSVSREKKERFSLILESASTNQTSMYLCASSLFQGARNEQFFGPGTRLTVL.

The chain employs TRBV3-1 and TRBJ2-7; D might be TRBD1 (6 bases). Per the germline V gene, CDR1 is LGHDT and CDR2 is YNNKEL (reference sequence). This CDR3 has 18 amino acids. V was cut by 2 bases and J by 0 bases, with 20 bases left in between. The CDR3 nucleotides are TGTGCCAGCAGCCAAAAAGCGTCGCAGGGGACCTACTCCTACGAGCAGTACTTC. Translating gives CASSQKASQGTYSYEQYF.

The gene calls are TRBV4-2 and TRBJ2-7, with 12 positions matching TRBD1. Germline loops: CDR1 LGHNA, CDR2 YNFKEQ. V lost 5 bases and J lost 6; bases outside the gene matches: 11. This CDR3 comprises 16 residues. CDR3 amino acids: CASSTLSGTGGGEQYF. CDR3 nucleotides: TGTGCCAGCAGCACATTATCCGGGACAGGGGGCGGCGAGCAGTACTTC.

This clonotype was seen a few times. The rearrangement joins TRBV11-2 to TRBJ2-1; the D call may be TRBD1 or TRBD2 (5 bases each). V was clipped by 1 base and J by 7 bases, with 14 bases between them. CDR1 and CDR2 from the germline V gene are SGHAT and FQNNGV. This CDR3 region has 15 residues. Written as DNA, the CDR3 is TGTGCCAGCAGCTTAGGAGGGGCCCAGCTGAATGAGCAGTTCTTC. It is translated as CASSLGGAQLNEQFF.

This chain joins TRBV13 and TRBJ1-1; 10 nucleotides align to TRBD1. The CDR3 contains 13 residues. The ends lost 5 bases at V and 9 bases at J; junction bases unmatched: 6. Germline CDR1 is PRHDT and CDR2 is FYEKMQ (reference sequence). Here the CDR3 reads CASSVDRGRKAFF. CDR3 nucleotide sequence: TGTGCCAGCAGCGTAGACAGGGGGCGGAAAGCTTTCTTT.

This clonotype was observed a few times. This chain links TRBV24-1 with TRBJ1-5; 10 nucleotides agree with TRBD1. CDR3 length equals 12 residues. After removal of 10 bases from V and 5 bases from J, the junction contained 1 base not matched to a gene. In germline, CDR1 is KGHDR, CDR2 SFDVKD. CDR3 sequence: CATGTGDQPQHF. The CDR3 region has the DNA TGTGCCACTGGGACAGGGGATCAGCCCCAGCATTTT.

The CDR3 sequence: CATSRGGGAYEQYF. CDR3 DNA sequence: TGTGCCACCAGCAGAGGAGGGGGTGCCTACGAGCAGTACTTC. The chain links TRBV15 to TRBJ2-7; D possibly corresponds to TRBD1 (6 bases). V was clipped by 1 base and J by 2 bases, with 9 bases between them. The CDR3 contains 14 residues. Germline assignment: CDR1 LNHNV and CDR2 YYDKDF (reference sequence).